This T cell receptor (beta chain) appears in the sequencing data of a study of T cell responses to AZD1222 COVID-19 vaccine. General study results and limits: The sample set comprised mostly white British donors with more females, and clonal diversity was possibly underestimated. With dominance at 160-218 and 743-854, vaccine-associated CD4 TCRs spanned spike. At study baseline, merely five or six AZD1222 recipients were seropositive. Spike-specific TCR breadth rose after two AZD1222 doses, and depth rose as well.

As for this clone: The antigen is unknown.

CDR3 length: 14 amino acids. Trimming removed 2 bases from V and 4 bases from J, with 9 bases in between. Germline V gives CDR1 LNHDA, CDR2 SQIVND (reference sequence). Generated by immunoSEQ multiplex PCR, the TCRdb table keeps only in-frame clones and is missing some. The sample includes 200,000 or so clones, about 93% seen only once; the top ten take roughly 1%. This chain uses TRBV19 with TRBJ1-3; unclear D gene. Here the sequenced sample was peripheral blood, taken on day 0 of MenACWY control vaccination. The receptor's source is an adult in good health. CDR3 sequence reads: CASSISGIGNTIYF. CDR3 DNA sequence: TGTGCCAGTAGTATATCTGGAATCGGAAACACCATATATTTT.